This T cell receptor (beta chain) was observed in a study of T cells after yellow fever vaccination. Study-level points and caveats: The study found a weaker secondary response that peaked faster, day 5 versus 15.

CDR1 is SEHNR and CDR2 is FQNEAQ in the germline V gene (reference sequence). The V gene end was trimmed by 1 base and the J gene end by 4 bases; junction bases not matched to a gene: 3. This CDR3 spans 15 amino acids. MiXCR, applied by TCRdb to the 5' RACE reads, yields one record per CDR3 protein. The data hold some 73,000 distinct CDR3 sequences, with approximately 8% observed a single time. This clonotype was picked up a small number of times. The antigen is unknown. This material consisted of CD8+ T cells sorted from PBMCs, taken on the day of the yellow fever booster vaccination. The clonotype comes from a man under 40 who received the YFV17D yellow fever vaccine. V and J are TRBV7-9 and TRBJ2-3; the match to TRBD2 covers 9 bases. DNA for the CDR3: TGTGCCAGCAGCTTAGGTCTAGCGGGACCAGATACGCAGTATTTT. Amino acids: CASSLGLAGPDTQYF.